The 27 T cell receptor beta chains listed next were all sequenced from one sample in a study of human T cells and chemical hapten exposure. Time point indicated: healthy volunteer bleed at 6 weeks. Total RNA was isolated from unfractionated whole blood. TCRdb redid the calling of the RACE reads with MiXCR, one entry per CDR3 protein. The table has about 77,000 distinct CDR3 sequences, approximately 8.6% seen once. The sequenced sample was whole blood. Source of these receptors: a female donor in good health. Some clones in this sample may be carry-over from other donors' samples.

This clonotype was counted at least ten times. V usage is TRBV5-1 and J usage is TRBJ2-3, with unresolved D. From germline, CDR1 is SGHRS and CDR2 YFSETQ. This CDR3 is 13 amino acids long. Trimming cost V 4 bases and J 4 bases, with 10 bases left between them. The CDR3 DNA reads TGCGCCAGCAGCCCGCGCAGGCCAGATACGCAGTATTTT. This gives the protein CASSPRRPDTQYF.

V and J are TRBV14 and TRBJ2-7, with D unclear. The V and J ends lost 0 bases and 4 bases respectively, with 13 bases between them. Germline V lookup: CDR1 SGHDN, CDR2 FVKESK. The CDR3 is 15 residues long. The CDR3 bases are TGTGCCAGCAGCCAAGATACCCCCCCCGGGTACGAGCAGTACTTC. Its translation is CASSQDTPPGYEQYF.

V and J are TRBV12-3 or TRBV12-4 and TRBJ1-2; 12 bases map to TRBD1. This CDR3 comprises 13 residues. V shed 3 bases and J 10 bases; nucleotides not matched to a gene: 3. CDR3 nucleotides: TGTGCCAGCAGTTTTCCGGGACAGGGGGCCTACACCTTC. Protein sequence: CASSFPGQGAYTF.

The chain is built from TRBV29-1 and TRBJ2-2; D is uncertain. CDR1 is SQVTM, CDR2 ANQGSEA, per germline. With 4 bases removed from V and 8 bases from J, the gap between germline ends came to 8 bases. The CDR3 has 11 residues. The CDR3 DNA is TGCAGCGTTGTTATTTGGGGGGAGCTGTTTTTT. Its translation is CSVVIWGELFF.

This clonotype has ten or more counts. The chain is built from TRBV20-1 and TRBJ2-7; the match to TRBD2 covers 10 bases. V was pared by 5 bases and J by 5 bases, with 12 bases of the junction left unmatched. The CDR3 sequence is 15 residues long. Germline V CDR1 and CDR2: DFQATT, SNEGSKA (reference sequence). CDR3 bases: TGCAGTGCTTTAAAAGCGGGGGGGAGTTGGAACGAGCAGTACTTC. It specifies CSALKAGGSWNEQYF.

This clonotype was picked up many times. The chain links TRBV5-6 to TRBJ1-5; possible D gene TRBD1, 6 bases. This CDR3 has 15 amino acids. V lost 3 bases and J lost 2, with 12 bases in between. The germline CDR1 and CDR2 sequences are SGHDT and YYEEEE. CDR3 DNA: TGTGCCAGCAGCTCTCTGGGGGCACGCAATCAGCCCCAGCATTTT. Residues: CASSSLGARNQPQHF.

This clonotype turned up a few times. The V gene is TRBV4-3, the J gene TRBJ1-5; D ambiguous. Looked up from germline, CDR1 is LGHNA and CDR2 is YSLEER. With 5 bases removed from V and 1 base from J, the gap between germline ends came to 12 bases. This CDR3 spans 15 amino acids. The CDR3 DNA is TGCGCCAGCAGCGCCAATCAAGACAGCAATCAGCCCCAGCATTTT. Translated: CASSANQDSNQPQHF.

The V gene is TRBV6-6, the J gene TRBJ1-5; 7 bases map to TRBD1. Per the germline V gene, CDR1 is MNHNY and CDR2 is SVGAGI (reference sequence). V was clipped by 5 bases and J by 1 base; unmatched bases: 5. The CDR3 totals 15 residues. For the CDR3, the DNA is TGTGCCAGCAGTCCCCCGGGACAGAGCAATCAGCCCCAGCATTTT. Its protein product is CASSPPGQSNQPQHF.

Comment on this clonotype: A read error may be the cause here, since a much bigger clone is one base away. The chain combines TRBV6-2 or TRBV6-3 with TRBJ2-3; D possibly uses TRBD1 or TRBD2 (5 bases each). Trimming shortened V by 6 bases and J by 0 bases, and 10 bases separated the two germline ends. CDR1 and CDR2 from the germline V gene are MNHEY and SVGEGT. There are 14 residues in the CDR3. Here the CDR3 DNA reads TGTGCCAGCAGCCGAGGGACGAGCACAGATACGCAGTATTTT. Translating it yields CASSRGTSTDTQYF.

This clonotype has at least ten counts. The rearrangement links TRBV6-4 to TRBJ2-3; 7 nucleotides match TRBD1. Trimming removed 5 bases from V and 1 base from J; junction bases left unmatched: 3. CDR1 is MRHNA, CDR2 SNTAGT, per germline. The CDR3 runs to 14 residues. The CDR3 bases are TGTGCCAGCAGTCGACAGGGTGGCACAGATACGCAGTATTTT. Protein product: CASSRQGGTDTQYF.

This clonotype came up a few times. The chain has TRBV3-1 and TRBJ2-3; D gene unclear. The length of the CDR3 is 13 residues. Trimming shortened V by 0 bases and J by 6 bases, and 7 bases separated the two germline ends. Per the germline V gene, CDR1 is LGHDT and CDR2 is YNNKEL (reference sequence). CDR3 coding DNA: TGTGCCAGCAGCCAAGACTTGGATGATACGCAGTATTTT. It specifies CASSQDLDDTQYF.

This clonotype has ten or more counts. This rearrangement joins TRBV5-1 to TRBJ1-1, with unresolved D. V lost 0 bases to trimming and J lost 6 bases, with 9 bases between them. The CDR3 spans 13 residues. Per the germline V gene, CDR1 is SGHRS and CDR2 is YFSETQ. CDR3 DNA sequence: TGCGCCAGCAGCTTGGATGATGTGGCTGAAGCTTTCTTT. Translation: CASSLDDVAEAFF. Full variable domain (remainder filled in from reference TRBV5-1 and TRBJ1-1): KAGVTQTPRYLIKTRGQQVTLSCSPISGHRSVSWYQQTPGQGLQFLFEYFSETQRNKGNFPGRFSGRQFSNSRSEMNVSTLELGDSALYLCASSLDDVAEAFFGQGTRLTVV.

At least ten counts were recorded for this clonotype. The genes are TRBV25-1 and TRBJ1-6; TRBD1 is a possible D gene (6 bases). Looked up from germline, CDR1 is MGHDK and CDR2 is SYGVNS. Trimming stripped 1 base from V and 0 bases from J, with 10 bases between. CDR3 length equals 17 residues. CDR3 DNA sequence: TGTGCCAGCAGTGAATTGGGGGGCCCCTCCTATAATTCACCCCTCCACTTT. It specifies CASSELGGPSYNSPLHF.

This clonotype was seen ten or more times. The J gene is TRBJ2-1, the V gene TRBV27; no definite D call. The ends were cut back, 3 bases at V and 8 bases at J, with 8 bases in the middle. Germline CDR1 reads MNHEY; CDR2 reads SMNVEV (reference sequence). The CDR3 has 12 residues. CDR3 nucleotides: TGTGCCAGCAGTTTTCGCGGATATGAGCAGTTCTTC. It codes for CASSFRGYEQFF.

With respect to this clonotype: This may be a read error, as it is one base from a much larger clone. The chain has TRBV20-1 and TRBJ1-5, with a possible D match to TRBD1 (6 bases). V was trimmed by 3 bases and J by 5 bases, leaving 8 bases between them. This CDR3 is built from 12 residues. In germline, CDR1 is DFQATT, CDR2 SNEGSKA (reference sequence). As DNA, the CDR3 is TGCAGTGCTAGTGACAGGTATCAGCCCCAGCATTTT. It codes for CSASDRYQPQHF.

This clonotype has more than one count but fewer than ten. V gene TRBV6-2 or TRBV6-3 combines with J gene TRBJ1-5, with 9 bases aligning to TRBD1. The CDR3 is made up of 14 amino acids. The V gene end was trimmed by 6 bases and the J gene end by 11 bases; junction bases not matched to a gene: 11. Germline lookup yields CDR1 MNHEY and CDR2 SVGEGT. In DNA, the CDR3 is TGTGCCAGCAGCATGGGACAGGGCTCCCTGTCCCAGCATTTT. This encodes CASSMGQGSLSQHF.

The genes are TRBV7-2 and TRBJ1-6; D is unclear. The CDR3 is 16 amino acids. Germline V CDR1 and CDR2: SGHTA, FQGNSA. Deletions cut 4 bases from V and 8 bases from J, with 18 bases between. The CDR3 coding sequence is TGTGCCAGCAGCTCTTTGATGGCGGCGGTGGATTCACCCCTCCACTTT. This sequence encodes CASSSLMAAVDSPLHF.

This clonotype was seen at least ten times. The chain joins TRBV20-1 to TRBJ1-5; 9 bases map to TRBD1. The CDR3 covers 12 residues. In germline, CDR1 is DFQATT, CDR2 SNEGSKA (reference sequence). J was trimmed by 6 bases and V by 8 bases; bases with no gene match: 5. This CDR3 is CSLGQGRQPQHF. The CDR3 DNA sequence: TGCAGTTTAGGACAGGGGCGTCAGCCCCAGCATTTT.

In its sample, this clonotype was seen a few times. This sequence joins TRBV10-3 and TRBJ2-7; D unclear. V lost 3 bases to trimming and J lost 6 bases, with 18 bases between them. The CDR3 has 15 amino acids. Germline CDR1 reads ENHRY; CDR2 reads SYGVKD. CDR3 sequence reads: CAISDVQAPRVEQYF. In DNA, the CDR3 is TGTGCCATCAGTGACGTCCAGGCCCCTCGCGTCGAGCAGTACTTC.

This clonotype came up a few times. V usage is TRBV7-9 and J usage is TRBJ2-7; maybe TRBD1 (6 bases). CDR1 and CDR2 from the germline V gene are SEHNR and FQNEAQ (reference sequence). V was cut by 1 base and J by 4 bases, with 14 bases left in between. The CDR3 runs 15 residues. In DNA, the CDR3 is TGTGCCAGCAGCTTAGGCCCCACAGGGAATTACGAGCAGTACTTC. Amino acid sequence: CASSLGPTGNYEQYF.

This clonotype was counted at least ten times. The V and J genes are TRBV7-9 and TRBJ1-3; perhaps TRBD1 as D (5 bases). The CDR3 sequence is 14 residues long. V lost 5 bases and J lost 2, with 10 bases in between. Germline V gene lookup returns CDR1 SEHNR and CDR2 FQNEAQ (reference sequence). CDR3 DNA: TGTGCCAGCAGCCGGGACCGCCCTGGAAACACCATATATTTT. As protein: CASSRDRPGNTIYF. Variable domain in full (rest from reference TRBV7-9 and TRBJ1-3): DTGVSQNPRHKITKRGQNVTFRCDPISEHNRLYWYRQTLGQGPEFLTYFQNEAQLEKSRLLSDRFSAERPKGSFSTLEIQRTEQGDSAMYLCASSRDRPGNTIYFGEGSWLTVV.

At least ten counts were recorded for this clonotype. The gene calls are TRBV12-3 or TRBV12-4 and TRBJ2-7; 7 nucleotides align to TRBD2. The CDR3 extends over 13 amino acids. The V and J ends lost 5 bases and 2 bases, in that order; junction bases with no gene match: 3. The DNA for the CDR3 is TGTGCCAGCAGTCGCGGGGGAACCTACGAGCAGTACTTC. The encoded protein is CASSRGGTYEQYF.

The J gene is TRBJ2-3, the V gene TRBV24-1; 9 positions match TRBD2. Germline V gene lookup returns CDR1 KGHDR and CDR2 SFDVKD. Unmatched junction bases numbered 0, after V lost 6 bases and J lost 0 bases. The CDR3 runs 14 residues. The CDR3 reads CATSLAGSTDTQYF. CDR3 nucleotide sequence: TGTGCCACCAGTCTAGCGGGGAGCACAGATACGCAGTATTTT.

A note on this clonotype: The junction departs from the called germline gene at one end, perhaps through a read error. The chain links TRBV4-2 to TRBJ2-7; D might be TRBD1 or TRBD2, each matching 5 bases. Germline lookup yields CDR1 LGHNA and CDR2 YNFKEQ. The length of the CDR3 is 12 residues. The CDR3 DNA sequence: TGTGTCAGCAGCCAAGAGGGGAAGGAGCAGTACTTC. It is translated as CVSSQEGKEQYF.

This clonotype has a handful of counts. The J gene is TRBJ1-5, the V gene TRBV20-1, with a tentative D call TRBD1 (6 bases). The CDR3 has 12 amino acids. Trimming left V 5 bases short and J 7 bases short, with 12 bases between. Per the germline V gene, CDR1 is DFQATT and CDR2 is SNEGSKA (reference sequence). The CDR3 protein is CSAVKTGQPQHF. DNA for the CDR3: TGCAGTGCTGTAAAAACAGGGCAGCCCCAGCATTTT.

This clonotype has only a few counts. CDR3 residues: CASSQDLQRFGLADTQYF. CDR3 DNA: TGCGCCAGCAGCCAAGATCTTCAGCGGTTTGGTTTGGCAGATACGCAGTATTTT. The V gene is TRBV4-1, the J gene TRBJ2-3; the D gene is possibly TRBD2 (5 bases). The length of the CDR3 is 18 residues. Per the germline V gene, CDR1 is MGHRA and CDR2 is YSYEKL. V was shortened by 0 bases and J by 4 bases, with 20 bases between the two germline ends.

There are a few counts of this clonotype. The chain has TRBV13 and TRBJ2-7; 12 bases map to TRBD2. Germline lookup yields CDR1 PRHDT and CDR2 FYEKMQ (reference sequence). CDR3 size: 14 residues. V trimming: 4 bases; J trimming: 3 bases; junction bases outside the gene matches: 1. The CDR3 sequence is CASSSTSGGYEQYF. The DNA of the CDR3 is TGTGCCAGCAGCTCGACTAGCGGGGGCTACGAGCAGTACTTC. The complete variable domain, with remaining parts taken from reference TRBV13 and TRBJ2-7, reads AAGVIQSPRHLIKEKRETATLKCYPIPRHDTVYWYQQGPGQDPQFLISFYEKMQSDKGSIPDRFSAQQFSDYHSELNMSSLELGDSALYFCASSSTSGGYEQYFGPGTRLTVT.